Listed below are T cell receptor beta chains from one sample, sequenced in a study of blood T cell repertoires in COVID-19. TCRdb's copy holds only in-frame clones and misses some; the assay was immunoSEQ multiplex PCR. The repertoire includes a few hundred thousand clones, around 90% of them detected once, and less than 0.75% sits in the top ten. The specimen sequenced was PBMCs or T cells enriched from blood (not recorded which). The receptors derive from a man between 18 and 29 years old who had recovered from COVID-19. The CDR3 runs from the conserved cysteine through the conserved F or W. The D gene is left open where the match is weak. Clone size is given for some rows only: seen once, a few or many times, or a class if the clone is expanded.

J	D	V	length	size	DNA	CDR3
TRBJ1-1	.	TRBV11-2	13	.	TGTGCCAGCAGCTCCACCGCGCGGACTGAAGCTTTCTTT	CASSSTARTEAFF
TRBJ2-1	TRBD2	TRBV2	15	.	TGTGCCAGCAGGTCTAGCGGGAGGGCCCACAATGAGCAGTTCTTC	CASRSSGRAHNEQFF
TRBJ1-2	.	TRBV4-1	12	once	TGCGCCAGCAGCCAGCTATTCTATGGCTACACCTTC	CASSQLFYGYTF
TRBJ2-7	.	TRBV15	13	.	TGTGCCACCAGCAAAGTCCCGGGAGACGAGCAGTACTTC	CATSKVPGDEQYF
TRBJ1-4	TRBD1	TRBV11-2	15	few	TGTGCCAGCAGCTTAGGGGACAGGGTGAGGGAAAAACTGTTTTTT	CASSLGDRVREKLFF
TRBJ1-1	.	TRBV9	16	once	TGTGCCAGCAGCGTAGAAGCTACCTCAGGGGACACTGAAGCTTTCTTT	CASSVEATSGDTEAFF
TRBJ1-2	TRBD1	TRBV6-5	13	.	TGTGCCAGCAGCCCGGACAGGGACCGTGGCTACACCTTC	CASSPDRDRGYTF
TRBJ1-6	.	TRBV27	17	once	TGTGCCAGCGCCATCCGGGGGGCTAGCTCCTATAATTCACCCCTCCACTTT	CASAIRGASSYNSPLHF
TRBJ1-6	.	TRBV12-3/TRBV12-4	12	.	TGTGCCAGCCGGGAGGGGGATTCACCCCTCCACTTT	CASREGDSPLHF
TRBJ1-3	TRBD1	TRBV30	16	.	TGTGCCTGGAGAAACGGACAGGCGAGGAGAGGAAACACCATATATTTT	CAWRNGQARRGNTIYF
TRBJ2-1	.	TRBV6-5	14	once	TGTGCCAGCGTGCGGGGGCAGTTGAACAATGAGCAGTTCTTC	CASVRGQLNNEQFF
TRBJ2-1	TRBD2	TRBV4-1	15	.	TGCGCCAGCAGCGTGCCGGGACTAGCGGGAGAAGGTCAGTTCTTC	CASSVPGLAGEGQFF
TRBJ2-1	.	TRBV7-3	15	.	TGTGCCAGCAGCTTAGGCCTAGTGCTATACAATGAGCAGTTCTTC	CASSLGLVLYNEQFF
TRBJ1-3	TRBD1	TRBV27	14	.	TGTGCCAGCAGTTTGCAGGGGGCAGGTAACACCATATATTTT	CASSLQGAGNTIYF
TRBJ2-4	TRBD1	TRBV19	15	.	TGTGCCAGTAGAGGACAGGGGACGGTCAAAAACATTCAGTACTTC	CASRGQGTVKNIQYF
TRBJ2-2	.	TRBV10-1	13	.	TGCGCCAGCAGCGGGACTGCTACCGGGGAGCTGTTTTTT	CASSGTATGELFF
TRBJ1-2	TRBD1	TRBV28	14	.	TGTGCCAGCAGCTTGACAGGGGGCGCCTATGGCTACACCTTC	CASSLTGGAYGYTF
TRBJ2-2	.	TRBV20-1	11	.	TGCAGTGCTATCAGGGCCGGGGAGCTGTTTTTT	CSAIRAGELFF
TRBJ1-6	TRBD1	TRBV28	13	.	TGTGCCAGCGACAGGGACTATAATTCACCCCTCCACTTT	CASDRDYNSPLHF
TRBJ1-1	.	TRBV30	12	.	TGTGCCTGGATCCGATTTAGCACTGAAGCTTTCTTT	CAWIRFSTEAFF
TRBJ1-2	.	TRBV6-1	16	.	TGTGCCAGCAGTGAAGACTGGAACAGGGAGTTCTATGGCTACACCTTC	CASSEDWNREFYGYTF
TRBJ1-2	TRBD1	TRBV6-5	15	.	TGTGCCAGCAGTTTGTCCTCGGGACAGACGGGGGGCTACACCTTC	CASSLSSGQTGGYTF
TRBJ2-1	TRBD2	TRBV11-2	19	.	TGTGCCAGCAGCTTTAAACCGGGACTAGCGGGAGGGCGGGGGGATGAGCAGTTCTTC	CASSFKPGLAGGRGDEQFF
TRBJ2-6	.	TRBV6-5	14	.	TGTGCCAGTATTGTAGCACCTGGGGCCAACGTCCTGACTTTC	CASIVAPGANVLTF
TRBJ1-4	TRBD1	TRBV5-5	16	.	TGTGCCAGCAGCCCGGTGACAGGGGGGGTTCGTGAAAAACTGTTTTTT	CASSPVTGGVREKLFF
TRBJ1-2	TRBD1	TRBV10-3	13	.	TGTGCCATCAGTGCTCGGCAGGGGGATGGCTACACCTTC	CAISARQGDGYTF
TRBJ1-1	.	TRBV30	15	few	TGTGCCTCCTCGTCATTGAAAAGTAGGAACACTGAAGCTTTCTTT	CASSSLKSRNTEAFF
TRBJ1-1	.	TRBV18	14	.	TGTGCCAGCTCACCAAAAGACAGGAACACTGAAGCTTTCTTT	CASSPKDRNTEAFF
TRBJ2-7	TRBD1	TRBV18	17	.	TGTGCCAGCTCACCATATGTAAAGGGGACAGGTGGCTACGAGCAGTACTTC	CASSPYVKGTGGYEQYF
TRBJ1-5	.	TRBV5-5	15	.	TGTGCCAGCAGCTTGGCTCTTGGGCGCAATCAGCCCCAGCATTTT	CASSLALGRNQPQHF